One and the same sample provided the 31 T cell receptor beta chains below, sequenced in a study of cytomegalovirus exposure and HLA in healthy donors. In the PCR, 60 Vbeta and 13 Jbeta primers were used. Clones were sequenced by immunoSEQ multiplex PCR, and TCRdb holds only the in-frame ones, with some missing. The sample's table shows about 160,000 clones. Material: PBMCs. The receptors shown here come from a man aged 25-45 years in good health and CMV-seronegative.

The chain couples TRBV6-5 to TRBJ1-2; tentative D call: TRBD1 (5 bases). The germline V gene has CDR1 MNHEY and CDR2 SVGAGI. Trimming removed 0 bases from V and 8 bases from J, with 13 bases in between. This CDR3 has 14 amino acids. The CDR3 region is CASSYSIGGRGYTF. The CDR3 DNA sequence: TGTGCCAGCAGTTACTCTATCGGGGGACGAGGCTACACCTTC.

J is TRBJ2-1 and V is TRBV5-1; 7 positions agree with TRBD2. CDR1 is SGHRS and CDR2 is YFSETQ in the germline V gene. The V gene end was trimmed by 0 bases and the J gene end by 0 bases; junction bases not matched to a gene: 12. The CDR3 runs 19 residues. CDR3 bases: TGCGCCAGCAGCTTGGATTGGCCTAGCGGCAGTAGCTCCTACAATGAGCAGTTCTTC. It encodes CASSLDWPSGSSSYNEQFF.

The V gene is TRBV9, the J gene TRBJ2-7; 12 nucleotides agree with TRBD1. The CDR3 runs 15 residues. Germline CDR1 SGDLS, CDR2 YYNGEE. V dropped 3 bases and J dropped 7; count of bases not matched to a gene: 8. The DNA of the CDR3 is TGTGCCAGCAGCGGCGGGGGACAGGGGGCCCGGGAGCAGTACTTC. Translated, it gives CASSGGGQGAREQYF.

The V gene is TRBV6-6, the J gene TRBJ1-5, with D possibly being TRBD1 (5 bases). The CDR3 is 15 amino acids. Germline V gene lookup returns CDR1 MNHNY and CDR2 SVGAGI (reference sequence). V lost 6 bases, J lost 3 bases, and 15 bases lay in between. Here the CDR3 DNA reads TGTGCCAGCAGCCTACTGGGGCAGAACAATCAGCCCCAGCATTTT. Protein: CASSLLGQNNQPQHF.

J is TRBJ2-1 and V is TRBV15; 8 nucleotides line up with TRBD2. The CDR3 is 18 residues long. The V segment lost 1 base and the J segment 4 bases; nucleotides outside the gene matches: 12. Per the germline V gene, CDR1 is LNHNV and CDR2 is YYDKDF (reference sequence). CDR3 in DNA: TGTGCCACCAGCAGAGGTTTGACCCCGGGCGGGAGGTACAATGAGCAGTTCTTC. This translates into CATSRGLTPGGRYNEQFF.

CDR3 residues: CASNSPQGMNTEAFF. The CDR3 nucleotides are TGTGCCAGCAACTCACCTCAGGGCATGAACACTGAAGCTTTCTTT. This sequence joins TRBV7-9 and TRBJ1-1; perhaps TRBD1 as D (5 bases). This CDR3 has 15 amino acids. V lost 7 bases and J 0 bases, leaving 15 bases between the germline ends. In germline, CDR1 is SEHNR, CDR2 FQNEAQ (reference sequence).

This sequence joins TRBV30 and TRBJ2-1; tentative D call: TRBD2 (6 bases). CDR1 and CDR2 (germline): GTSNPN, SVGIG (reference sequence). CDR3 length: 15 residues. V was cut by 2 bases and J by 0 bases, with 11 bases left in between. The CDR3 bases are TGTGCCTGGAGTCGGGCGGGGAGCTCCTACAATGAGCAGTTCTTC. Its translation is CAWSRAGSSYNEQFF.

The CDR3 spells CASSRQLNTEAFF. As DNA, the CDR3 is TGTGCCAGCTCCCGACAATTGAACACTGAAGCTTTCTTT. The V gene is TRBV18, the J gene TRBJ1-1; D ambiguous. Trimming took off 6 bases at V and 0 bases at J, with 8 bases between the two ends. The CDR3 length is 13 residues. Germline values: CDR1 KGHSH, CDR2 LQKENI.

The chain joins TRBV15 to TRBJ2-5; 9 bases fit TRBD1. Per germline, CDR1 LNHNV and CDR2 YYDKDF (reference sequence). Unmatched junction bases numbered 4, after V lost 1 base and J lost 4 bases. The CDR3 has 15 residues. The CDR3 nucleotides are TGTGCCACCAGCAGAGGGACAGGGGATGGAGAGACCCAGTACTTC. Translation gives CATSRGTGDGETQYF.

V gene TRBV4-2 combines with J gene TRBJ1-5, with a weak D call TRBD1 (6 bases). The V end was cut by 0 bases, the J end by 3 bases, with 9 bases between. CDR1 is LGHNA and CDR2 is YNFKEQ in the germline V gene. The length of the CDR3 is 15 residues. Here the CDR3 DNA reads TGTGCCAGCAGCCAAGAACAGGGCGCCAATCAGCCCCAGCATTTT. Protein: CASSQEQGANQPQHF.

The rearrangement joins TRBV12-5 to TRBJ2-7; a weak D match, TRBD2 (6 bases). The V end was cut by 1 base, the J end by 2 bases, with 12 bases between. CDR3 size: 15 residues. CDR1 is LGHNT, CDR2 FRNRAP, per germline. The CDR3 DNA reads TGTGCTAGTGGTTTGGGTCTAGCGTCGACCTACGAGCAGTACTTC. This translates into CASGLGLASTYEQYF. Full variable domain (outside the CDR3, taken from reference TRBV12-5 and TRBJ2-7): DARVTQTPRHKVTEMGQEVTMRCQPILGHNTVFWYRQTMMQGLELLAYFRNRAPLDDSGMPKDRFSAEMPDATLATLKIQPSEPRDSAVYFCASGLGLASTYEQYFGPGTRLTVT.

V usage is TRBV4-2 and J usage is TRBJ2-7; TRBD2 matches 9 bases. The CDR3 is made up of 16 amino acids. From germline, CDR1 is LGHNA and CDR2 YNFKEQ. Unmatched junction bases numbered 5, after V lost 2 bases and J lost 0 bases. Here the CDR3 DNA reads TGTGCCAGCAGCCAATCTATGGGACTAGCCTCCTACGAGCAGTACTTC. Its translation: CASSQSMGLASYEQYF.

A remark on this clone: The sample has other DNA sequences that encode this CDR3 too. The chain links TRBV18 to TRBJ1-1; 7 nucleotides align to TRBD1. The CDR3 runs to 13 residues. The trim removed 6 bases at V and 1 base at J, leaving 2 bases unmatched. Germline CDR1 is KGHSH and CDR2 is LQKENI. The CDR3 DNA sequence: TGTGCCAGCTCGCGGGACAGGAACACTGAAGCTTTCTTT. Amino acid sequence: CASSRDRNTEAFF.

This rearrangement joins TRBV18 to TRBJ1-5; D call uncertain. CDR3 size: 15 residues. The V and J ends lost 2 bases and 3 bases respectively, with 11 bases between them. Germline V CDR1 and CDR2: KGHSH, LQKENI. CDR3 sequence reads: CASSPWAEPNQPQHF. Here the CDR3 DNA reads TGTGCCAGCTCACCATGGGCAGAGCCCAATCAGCCCCAGCATTTT.

The chain is built from TRBV7-3 and TRBJ2-2; D is undetermined. The V gene's germline CDR1 is SGHTA and CDR2 FQGTGA. Trimming cost V 1 base and J 0 bases, with 9 bases left between them. CDR3 length: 16 amino acids. CDR3 loop: CASSLSVSPNTGELFF. The CDR3 DNA follows: TGTGCCAGCAGCTTAAGTGTTTCTCCGAACACCGGGGAGCTGTTTTTT.

The CDR3 sequence is CSVGGTGVNTEAFF. The DNA of the CDR3 is TGCAGCGTTGGGGGGACAGGGGTAAACACTGAAGCTTTCTTT. The rearrangement uses TRBV29-1 and TRBJ1-1; 10 bases align to TRBD1. From germline, CDR1 is SQVTM and CDR2 ANQGSEA. This CDR3 contains 14 residues. V dropped 4 bases and J dropped 2; count of bases not matched to a gene: 4. Looking up the rest from reference TRBV29-1 and TRBJ1-1 gives the full variable domain: SAVISQKPSRDICQRGTSLTIQCQVDSQVTMMFWYRQQPGQSLTLIATANQGSEATYESGFVIDKFPISRPNLTFSTLTVSNMSPEDSSIYLCSVGGTGVNTEAFFGQGTRLTVV.

This chain's CDR3 is CASSIEKTSGVSYEQYF. Written as DNA, the CDR3 is TGTGCCAGTAGTATAGAGAAGACTAGCGGGGTGTCCTACGAGCAGTACTTC. V and J are TRBV19 and TRBJ2-7; TRBD2 aligns across 11 bases. The germline V gene encodes CDR1 LNHDA and CDR2 SQIVND (reference sequence). The CDR3 sequence is 17 residues long. The V segment lost 0 bases and the J segment 1 base; nucleotides outside the gene matches: 5.

This chain links TRBV7-6 with TRBJ1-5, with a weak D call TRBD1 (6 bases). The V gene lost 5 bases and the J gene lost 9 bases, with 14 bases spanning the gap. The CDR3 sequence is 13 residues long. Looked up from germline, CDR1 is SGHVS and CDR2 is FNYEAQ. In DNA, the CDR3 is TGTGCCAGCAGCGTGGGACAAAACGGGCCCCAGCATTTT. Translation: CASSVGQNGPQHF.

This chain joins TRBV7-9 and TRBJ1-5, with a possible D match to TRBD1 (5 bases). CDR1 SEHNR and CDR2 FQNEAQ come from the germline V gene (reference sequence). The V gene lost 5 bases and the J gene lost 0 bases, with 14 bases spanning the gap. The CDR3 loop spans 16 amino acids. Written as DNA, the CDR3 is TGTGCCAGCAGCGGCGGGGCGTCGGATAGCAATCAGCCCCAGCATTTT. Its protein is CASSGGASDSNQPQHF.

The rearrangement uses TRBV9 and TRBJ2-1, with 12 bases that match TRBD1. This CDR3 spans 15 amino acids. V lost 5 bases, J lost 9 bases, and 9 bases stayed unmatched. CDR1 is SGDLS and CDR2 is YYNGEE in the germline V gene. CDR3 DNA sequence: TGTGCCAGCAGTGCCCCGGGACAGGGGGCCGTTGAGCAGTTCTTC. The encoded protein is CASSAPGQGAVEQFF.

The chain has TRBV10-3 and TRBJ2-5; tentative D call: TRBD2 (5 bases). Germline-derived CDR1 and CDR2 are ENHRY and SYGVKD. With 7 bases removed from V and 1 base from J, the gap between germline ends came to 13 bases. There are 14 residues in the CDR3. In nucleotides, the CDR3 is TGTGCCATCAAACCGGCGACTACCCAAGAGACCCAGTACTTC. As protein: CAIKPATTQETQYF.

The chain recombines TRBV4-1 with TRBJ2-3; the D gene is possibly TRBD1 (5 bases). Germline CDR1 reads MGHRA; CDR2 reads YSYEKL. With 0 bases removed from V and 6 bases from J, the gap between germline ends came to 13 bases. The CDR3 has 15 amino acids. The CDR3 bases are TGCGCCAGCAGCCAAGATGGGGCGCGAGCGGATACGCAGTATTTT. It encodes CASSQDGARADTQYF.

The rearrangement links TRBV7-2 to TRBJ1-5; TRBD1 agrees at 9 bases. Germline loops: CDR1 SGHTA, CDR2 FQGNSA. V trimming: 3 bases; J trimming: 4 bases; junction bases outside the gene matches: 4. This CDR3 region has 15 residues. The CDR3 sequence is CASSLLGTGNQPQHF. As DNA, the CDR3 is TGTGCCAGCAGCTTGTTAGGGACAGGGAATCAGCCCCAGCATTTT.

The J gene is TRBJ2-7, the V gene TRBV9; 7 bases are a match to TRBD2. The CDR3 length is 13 residues. Germline CDR1 is SGDLS and CDR2 is YYNGEE. The V segment lost 4 bases and the J segment 2 bases; nucleotides outside the gene matches: 3. The CDR3 DNA follows: TGTGCCAGCAGCAGAGGGAGGGCCTACGAGCAGTACTTC. This translates into CASSRGRAYEQYF.

V usage is TRBV6-5 and J usage is TRBJ2-3, with D perhaps TRBD2 (6 bases). Germline lookup yields CDR1 MNHEY and CDR2 SVGAGI. This CDR3 is 15 amino acids long. Trimming left V 5 bases short and J 0 bases short, with 12 bases between. In nucleotides, the CDR3 is TGTGCCAGCAGTCATAGCGGATCTAGCACAGATACGCAGTATTTT. This gives the protein CASSHSGSSTDTQYF.

V gene TRBV9 combines with J gene TRBJ2-5; D ambiguous. Trimming stripped 0 bases from V and 2 bases from J, with 5 bases between. This CDR3 spans 13 amino acids. Germline V gene data show CDR1 as SGDLS and CDR2 as YYNGEE. CDR3 nucleotide sequence: TGTGCCAGCAGCGTAGTGTTACAAGAGACCCAGTACTTC. Amino acid sequence: CASSVVLQETQYF. The full variable domain, with the rest looked up from reference TRBV9 and TRBJ2-5, is DSGVTQTPKHLITATGQRVTLRCSPRSGDLSVYWYQQSLDQGLQFLIQYYNGEERAKGNILERFSAQQFPDLHSELNLSSLELGDSALYFCASSVVLQETQYFGPGTRLLVL.

V and J are TRBV19 and TRBJ1-1, with D possibly being TRBD1 (6 bases). The CDR3 loop spans 15 amino acids. The germline V and J ends were trimmed by 3 bases and 0 bases, with 11 bases remaining between them. Germline V gene data show CDR1 as LNHDA and CDR2 as SQIVND (reference sequence). CDR3 nucleotide sequence: TGTGCCAGTAGTATCTTTACAGGGATGAACACTGAAGCTTTCTTT. Residues: CASSIFTGMNTEAFF.

This chain joins TRBV15 and TRBJ1-4, with D possibly being TRBD1 (6 bases). This CDR3 is 14 amino acids long. V dropped 6 bases and J dropped 4 bases, with 12 bases sitting between them. Germline lookup yields CDR1 LNHNV and CDR2 YYDKDF (reference sequence). DNA for the CDR3: TGTGCCACCAGGACCGGACAGCTTAATGAAAAACTGTTTTTT. It is translated as CATRTGQLNEKLFF.

This chain connects TRBV28 to TRBJ2-1, with 11 bases lining up with TRBD1. V was clipped by 4 bases and J by 8 bases; unmatched bases: 7. The CDR3 has 15 residues. Germline V CDR1 and CDR2: MDHEN, SYDVKM. The CDR3 nucleotides are TGTGCCAGCAGTTCCGGGACAGGGGGGTTTTATGAGCAGTTCTTC. Protein product: CASSSGTGGFYEQFF.

The rearrangement joins TRBV4-2 to TRBJ1-2; D gene unclear. Trimming shortened V by 0 bases and J by 1 base, and 9 bases separated the two germline ends. The CDR3 is made up of 15 amino acids. Germline V CDR1 and CDR2: LGHNA, YNFKEQ. The CDR3 here is CASSQDLYSNYGYTF. The CDR3 DNA reads as TGTGCCAGCAGCCAAGATTTGTACAGTAACTATGGCTACACCTTC.

The chain has TRBV10-3 and TRBJ2-3, with a possible D match to TRBD1 (5 bases). The V gene's germline CDR1 is ENHRY and CDR2 SYGVKD. The length of the CDR3 is 15 residues. With 2 bases removed from V and 2 bases from J, the gap between germline ends came to 11 bases. The CDR3 reads CAISESQGFTDTQYF. The CDR3 coding sequence is TGTGCCATCAGTGAGAGTCAGGGATTCACAGATACGCAGTATTTT.